This TCR beta chain was found in a study of T cells in women clearing cervical HPV infection. Findings of the study overall: Controls had more TRBV6-7 (0.16%) than cases (about 0.11%).

Concerning this clone: Its cognate antigen is unknown. The CDR3 end is not reached by the read, which stops 3 residues before it; the germline J gene fills it in.

Germline CDR1 is LNHDA and CDR2 is SQIVND (reference sequence). The CDR3 sequence is 13 residues long. Sequencing was performed with immunoSEQ multiplex PCR; in TCRdb, only in-frame clones are kept and a portion is missing. The sample totals 20,000 to 25,000 clones. The material sequenced was blood buffy coat. This TCR derives from a woman aged 18-69 years with a cervical HPV16 infection that either progressed to CIN3+ or cleared (not recorded which). The chain couples TRBV19 to TRBJ1-2; tentatively, D is TRBD1 (5 bases). CDR3 DNA (partial): TGTGCCAGTAGTACCCGCGGGGGTGATGAC. Encoded protein: CASSTRGGDD. The CDR3, in full, reads CASSTRGGDDYTF.